The 29 T cell receptor beta chains below come from one sample, sequenced in a study of shared clonotypes between healthy human individuals. Sequencing was performed with immunoSEQ multiplex PCR; in TCRdb, only in-frame clones are kept and a portion is missing. Of approximately 650,000 clones in the sample, around 95% were seen once. The naive CD8 population came from CD45RO-negative cells selected for CCR7, without terminally differentiated effector memory CD45RA+ cells. Sequences were obtained from naive CD8+ T cells sorted from blood. These receptors originate from a woman aged 25 to 45 in good health.

The chain has TRBV5-1 and TRBJ2-7, with 7 bases aligning to TRBD1. Germline trimming cut 3 bases from V and 5 bases from J; bases unmatched to any gene: 8. The length of the CDR3 is 14 residues. Germline CDR1 reads SGHRS; CDR2 reads YFSETQ. DNA of the CDR3: TGCGCCAGCAGCTCCGGACAGGATTACCACGAGCAGTACTTC. This encodes CASSSGQDYHEQYF.

The chain combines TRBV29-1 with TRBJ1-1; perhaps TRBD1 as D (6 bases). The CDR3 is 15 amino acids. V was shortened by 7 bases and J by 0 bases, with 18 bases between the two germline ends. The germline gives CDR1 SQVTM, CDR2 ANQGSEA. The CDR3 spells CSGTGYSHMNTEAFF. For the CDR3, the DNA is TGCAGCGGTACAGGGTATAGCCACATGAACACTGAAGCTTTCTTT.

The chain has TRBV28 and TRBJ2-7, with a tentative D call TRBD1 (5 bases). Per germline, CDR1 MDHEN and CDR2 SYDVKM. Trimming took 4 bases from V and 0 from J, leaving 16 bases between them. The CDR3 sequence is 16 residues long. DNA of the CDR3: TGTGCCAGCAGTTGGTCCATGGACACGAGCTCCTACGAGCAGTACTTC. Its translation is CASSWSMDTSSYEQYF.

This chain links TRBV9 with TRBJ2-3, with a tentative D call TRBD1 (6 bases). Trimming stripped 4 bases from V and 6 bases from J, with 18 bases between. Germline values: CDR1 SGDLS, CDR2 YYNGEE. The CDR3 has 15 amino acids. In DNA, the CDR3 is TGTGCCAGCAGCATTTCTGACAGGCTTTTTGATACGCAGTATTTT. Residues: CASSISDRLFDTQYF.

CDR3 DNA sequence: TGTGCCAGCAGGTATACAGGGTCCTACGAGCAGTACTTC. It yields the protein CASRYTGSYEQYF. V and J are TRBV28 and TRBJ2-5, with D perhaps matching TRBD1 (6 bases). The tail of the sequence fits TRBJ2-7 better, so the J call may be wrong. The CDR3 extends over 13 amino acids. Germline CDR1 MDHEN, CDR2 SYDVKM.

V is TRBV29-1 and J is TRBJ2-1, with D maybe TRBD2 (5 bases). CDR1 is SQVTM and CDR2 is ANQGSEA in the germline V gene. The CDR3 extends over 13 amino acids. Between the trimmed V and J ends, which lost 4 bases and 8 bases, there was a span of 15 bases. The CDR3 protein is CSVVAGVGHEQFF. The DNA for the CDR3 is TGCAGCGTTGTTGCGGGTGTGGGTCATGAGCAGTTCTTC.

This chain links TRBV30 with TRBJ2-5; tentatively, D is TRBD2 (6 bases). The germline V gene has CDR1 GTSNPN and CDR2 SVGIG (reference sequence). This CDR3 is built from 13 residues. V lost 5 bases and J lost 5, with 15 bases in between. CDR3 residues: CAWSSEELETQYF. CDR3 nucleotide sequence: TGTGCCTGGTCTAGCGAGGAATTGGAGACCCAGTACTTC.

The chain carries TRBV10-3 and TRBJ2-1, with 8 bases that match TRBD2. The trim removed 10 bases at V and 3 bases at J, leaving 11 bases unmatched. Germline CDR1 and CDR2: ENHRY and SYGVKD. The CDR3 covers 15 residues. CDR3 bases: TGTGCCACCTCCCTTTGGCGGGAGGTCTACAATGAGCAGTTCTTC. Translating gives CATSLWREVYNEQFF.

The V gene is TRBV5-4, the J gene TRBJ2-3; D ambiguous. The CDR3 loop spans 14 amino acids. The germline CDR1 and CDR2 sequences are SGHNT and YYREEE (reference sequence). With 5 bases removed from V and 4 bases from J, the gap between germline ends came to 14 bases. The CDR3 spells CASRTRSSADTQYF. In nucleotides, the CDR3 is TGTGCCAGCAGGACTCGGTCTTCCGCAGATACGCAGTATTTT. The full variable domain, with the rest looked up from reference TRBV5-4 and TRBJ2-3, is ETGVTQSPTHLIKTRGQQVTLRCSSQSGHNTVSWYQQALGQGPQFIFQYYREEENGRGNFPPRFSGLQFPNYSSELNVNALELDDSALYLCASRTRSSADTQYFGPGTRLTVL.

J is TRBJ2-1 and V is TRBV10-3; 7 bases agree with TRBD2. The junction had 3 bases not matched to a gene; V was cut back by 4 bases and J by 6 bases. The CDR3 sequence is 13 residues long. Per germline, CDR1 ENHRY and CDR2 SYGVKD. CDR3 in amino acids: CAISVRGSNEQFF. CDR3 coding DNA: TGTGCCATCAGTGTCCGCGGGAGCAATGAGCAGTTCTTC.

The chain uses TRBV19 and TRBJ2-6; D is possibly TRBD1 (5 bases). V was pared by 1 base and J by 2 bases, with 9 bases between. The CDR3 runs to 16 residues. Germline V lookup: CDR1 LNHDA, CDR2 SQIVND (reference sequence). In DNA form, the CDR3 reads TGTGCCAGTAGTATAGCCCAGGGCGCTGGGGCCAACGTCCTGACTTTC. Amino acid sequence: CASSIAQGAGANVLTF. The whole variable domain, remainder taken from reference TRBV19 and TRBJ2-6, is DGGITQSPKYLFRKEGQNVTLSCEQNLNHDAMYWYRQDPGQGLRLIYYSQIVNDFQKGDIAEGYSVSREKKESFPLTVTSAQKNPTAFYLCASSIAQGAGANVLTFGAGSRLTVL.

The rearrangement uses TRBV4-1 and TRBJ2-5; either TRBD1 or TRBD2 may fit D (5 bases each). V shed 0 bases and J shed 5 bases, with 13 bases lying between them. The CDR3 runs to 15 residues. Per germline, CDR1 MGHRA and CDR2 YSYEKL. The CDR3 sequence is CASSQEPGRRETQYF. The CDR3 bases are TGCGCCAGCAGCCAAGAGCCGGGACGACGGGAGACCCAGTACTTC.

This clone was observed a single time. The chain couples TRBV18 to TRBJ1-4, with D hard to call. CDR1 and CDR2 from the germline V gene are KGHSH and LQKENI. With 3 bases removed from V and 8 bases from J, the gap between germline ends came to 13 bases. This CDR3 region has 14 residues. Here the CDR3 DNA reads TGTGCCAGCTCACCGCAATTGGACTGGGAAAAACTGTTTTTT. It specifies CASSPQLDWEKLFF.

This chain links TRBV28 with TRBJ2-1; D could derive from TRBD1 or TRBD2 (6 bases each). The germline V gene has CDR1 MDHEN and CDR2 SYDVKM. The CDR3 contains 14 residues. Trimming left V 3 bases short and J 6 bases short, with 12 bases between. CDR3 coding DNA: TGTGCCAGCAGTTTGGGGGGCCTAGGCAATGAGCAGTTCTTC. This sequence encodes CASSLGGLGNEQFF. Looking up the rest from reference TRBV28 and TRBJ2-1 gives the full variable domain: DVKVTQSSRYLVKRTGEKVFLECVQDMDHENMFWYRQDPGLGLRLIYFSYDVKMKEKGDIPEGYSVSREKKERFSLILESASTNQTSMYLCASSLGGLGNEQFFGPGTRLTVL.

V gene TRBV5-1 combines with J gene TRBJ2-5; a possible D gene is TRBD2 (7 bases). The ends were cut back, 4 bases at V and 1 base at J, with 14 bases in the middle. Germline loops: CDR1 SGHRS, CDR2 YFSETQ. The length of the CDR3 is 15 residues. The CDR3 spells CASSPGGGSQETQYF. CDR3 nucleotide sequence: TGCGCCAGCAGCCCGGGGGGCGGAAGCCAAGAGACCCAGTACTTC.

The chain joins TRBV11-2 to TRBJ1-1; maybe TRBD1 (5 bases). V lost 2 bases to trimming and J lost 6 bases, with 10 bases between them. In germline, CDR1 is SGHAT, CDR2 FQNNGV. The CDR3 spans 13 residues. CDR3 in amino acids: CASSLPGGAEAFF. DNA for the CDR3: TGTGCCAGCAGCTTACCGGGAGGGGCTGAAGCTTTCTTT.

V gene TRBV6-1 combines with J gene TRBJ2-7, with a weak D call TRBD1 (6 bases). The CDR3 has 13 amino acids. V gave up 11 bases and J gave up 0 bases, with 14 bases separating them. The germline V gene has CDR1 MNHNS and CDR2 SASEGT. CDR3 region: CAGRQASSYEQYF. The DNA for the CDR3 is TGTGCCGGGCGACAGGCCAGCTCCTACGAGCAGTACTTC.

This clone appeared a single time. V gene TRBV10-2 combines with J gene TRBJ2-7; perhaps D is TRBD1 or TRBD2 (5 bases each). Germline CDR1 WSHSY, CDR2 SAAADI. The CDR3 runs to 16 residues. V lost 3 bases and J lost 2, with 17 bases in between. This CDR3 reads CASSDLGDGSPYEQYF. CDR3 sequence (DNA): TGCGCCAGCAGTGATTTGGGGGACGGAAGTCCCTACGAGCAGTACTTC.

This sequence joins TRBV5-6 and TRBJ2-7, with unresolved D. V dropped 2 bases and J dropped 2 bases, with 11 bases sitting between them. Germline CDR1 SGHDT, CDR2 YYEEEE. CDR3 length equals 14 residues. CDR3 protein: CASSLTQEPYEQYF. In DNA form, the CDR3 reads TGTGCCAGCAGCTTAACGCAGGAGCCCTACGAGCAGTACTTC.

The V and J genes are TRBV13 and TRBJ2-1; D may be TRBD2 (6 bases). The CDR3 extends over 17 amino acids. V was clipped by 3 bases and J by 1 base, with 16 bases between them. The germline gives CDR1 PRHDT, CDR2 FYEKMQ (reference sequence). The CDR3 protein is CASSFPWGSGSYNEQFF. DNA of the CDR3: TGTGCCAGCAGCTTCCCCTGGGGTAGCGGATCCTACAATGAGCAGTTCTTC.

V usage is TRBV7-9 and J usage is TRBJ2-1, with 12 bases that match TRBD2. The CDR3 is 16 amino acids. From germline, CDR1 is SEHNR and CDR2 FQNEAQ (reference sequence). Losses at the gene ends were 5 bases for V and 10 bases for J; bases not matched to a gene: 12. The DNA for the CDR3 is TGTGCCAGCAGCCACGGACTAGCGGGGATAACGACCGAGCAGTTCTTC. Its translation is CASSHGLAGITTEQFF.

The chain is built from TRBV19 and TRBJ2-3, with a tentative D call TRBD2 (5 bases). V lost 1 base to trimming and J lost 1 base, with 6 bases between them. This CDR3 spans 14 amino acids. Germline assignment: CDR1 LNHDA and CDR2 SQIVND (reference sequence). The CDR3 reads CASSIGRGTDTQYF. DNA of the CDR3: TGTGCCAGTAGTATAGGGCGGGGCACAGATACGCAGTATTTT.

The V gene is TRBV28, the J gene TRBJ2-5; D is uncertain. V dropped 6 bases and J dropped 1 base, with 18 bases sitting between them. CDR1 and CDR2 (germline): MDHEN, SYDVKM. The CDR3 covers 16 residues. CDR3 protein: CASSSVRVATQETQYF. CDR3 coding DNA: TGTGCCAGCAGCTCGGTTCGTGTGGCCACCCAAGAGACCCAGTACTTC.

The chain links TRBV4-2 to TRBJ2-7, with D perhaps TRBD1 or TRBD2 (5 bases each). CDR1 and CDR2 (germline): LGHNA, YNFKEQ. The V and J ends lost 5 bases and 6 bases respectively, with 20 bases between them. The CDR3 sequence is 15 residues long. As DNA, the CDR3 is TGTGCCAGCAGCTTGGAAATCTGGGGGAAAGGCGAGCAGTACTTC. This translates into CASSLEIWGKGEQYF.

Only one count was recorded for this clone. CDR3 bases: TGTGCCAGCAGTTTGGGTAGGGGGGGTGGCACCGGGGAGCTGTTTTTT. Translating gives CASSLGRGGGTGELFF. The J gene is TRBJ2-2, the V gene TRBV27, with D possibly being TRBD2 (7 bases). CDR1 is MNHEY, CDR2 SMNVEV, per germline (reference sequence). Trimming cost V 3 bases and J 4 bases, with 15 bases left between them. The CDR3 has 16 residues.

This clone was picked up one time. The V call is TRBV7-9, the J call TRBJ1-4; possibly TRBD1 for D (5 bases). The CDR3 is 12 residues long. CDR1 SEHNR and CDR2 FQNEAQ come from the germline V gene (reference sequence). Trimming took off 4 bases at V and 8 bases at J, with 8 bases between the two ends. The CDR3 is CASSSAGEKLFF. The DNA of the CDR3 is TGTGCCAGCAGCTCCGCAGGGGAAAAACTGTTTTTT.

This rearrangement joins TRBV7-8 to TRBJ1-1, with D unresolved. Germline V gene data show CDR1 as SGHVS and CDR2 as FQNEAQ. This CDR3 contains 13 residues. Trimming removed 1 base from V and 1 base from J, with 4 bases in between. The CDR3 loop reads CASSLEANTEAFF. The CDR3 DNA sequence: TGTGCCAGCAGCTTAGAGGCGAACACTGAAGCTTTCTTT.

The genes are TRBV27 and TRBJ1-5, with D tentatively TRBD1 (5 bases). Trimming cost V 4 bases and J 4 bases, with 11 bases left between them. The CDR3 contains 14 residues. Germline values: CDR1 MNHEY, CDR2 SMNVEV (reference sequence). CDR3 coding DNA: TGTGCCAGCAGTTACGGGGGAGGAAATCAGCCCCAGCATTTT. Translated, it gives CASSYGGGNQPQHF.

The gene calls are TRBV4-2 and TRBJ2-7; 8 nucleotides agree with TRBD2. The junction had 7 bases not matched to a gene; V was cut back by 0 bases and J by 6 bases. Germline V gene lookup returns CDR1 LGHNA and CDR2 YNFKEQ. The CDR3 runs 15 residues. The chain's CDR3 is CASSQDWGLDREQYF. The CDR3 coding sequence is TGTGCCAGCAGCCAAGATTGGGGACTAGATCGCGAGCAGTACTTC.